This T cell receptor (beta chain) was identified during a study of post-analysis software for immune sequencing data. Study information: Included courses were relapsing-remitting and secondary progressive multiple sclerosis; progressive-relapsing multiple sclerosis was also included. Study findings and constraints: Samples made in the same batch grouped tightly together by F measure. Controls showed lower frequencies than patients for roughly five TRBV segments, and TRBV5-6, TRBV5-1 and TRBV20-1 were among these. Multiple sclerosis patients had significantly lower normalized Chao1 diversity than controls.

The table lists this clonotype with a few counts. Its specificity is not known. Researchers reported that TCR beta cDNA libraries carried unique molecular identifiers. Researchers reported roughly 0.5 million cDNA molecules coming from about 0.98 to 11 million T cells. In TCRdb, the PCR reads were re-called with MiXCR into one record per CDR3 protein. This table holds hundreds of thousands of distinct CDR3 sequences, roughly 45% found once. V trimming: 2 bases; J trimming: 2 bases; junction bases outside the gene matches: 5. The CDR3 extends over 14 amino acids. The V gene's germline CDR1 is DFQATT and CDR2 SNEGSKA (reference sequence).

The chain joins TRBV20-1 to TRBJ2-7, with TRBD1 identical over 8 bases. The material sequenced was blood. This sequence originates from a girl under 18 with multiple sclerosis. CDR3 protein: CSARNWTGTYEQYF. As DNA, the CDR3 is TGCAGTGCTAGAAATTGGACAGGGACCTACGAGCAGTACTTC.